This is a list of T cell receptor beta chains from one sample in a study of control samples from healthy donors and cancer patients. Only in-frame clones appear in the TCRdb table, and some are missing; sequencing was by immunoSEQ multiplex PCR. Here the sample spans tens of thousands of clones, approximately 95% being singletons. The sample was blood. The receptors were sampled from a woman in her 30s in good health. The CDR3 runs from the conserved cysteine through the conserved F or W. A D gene is named only where the DNA matches it firmly. Some rows mark clone size as missing; the rest say once, few, many or name a class of expanded clone.

>TRBJ1-2|TRBV25-1|-|-
TGTGCCAGCAGTGAATGGGGGGACGGCTACACCTTC
CASSEWGDGYTF
>TRBJ1-1|TRBV18|-|-
TGTGCCAGCTCACCCCAGGCAGGGTTCGGTTTCGGGGACACTGAAGCTTTCTTT
CASSPQAGFGFGDTEAFF
>TRBJ2-7|TRBV29-1|once|-
TGCAGCGTTGATCTACAGGGCAACTCCTACGAGCAGTACTTC
CSVDLQGNSYEQYF
>TRBJ1-1|TRBV11-2|-|TRBD1
TGTGCCAGCAGCCCTAGGACAGGGGTAGACACTGAAGCTTTCTTT
CASSPRTGVDTEAFF
>TRBJ1-1|TRBV3-1/TRBV3-2|-|TRBD1
TGTGCCAGCAGCCACCTTGGACAGGGAAACACTGAAGCTTTCTTT
CASSHLGQGNTEAFF
>TRBJ1-2|TRBV5-6|-|-
TGTGCCAGCAGCCCTGCGGGGGACTATGGCTACACCTTC
CASSPAGDYGYTF
>TRBJ2-1|TRBV24-1|-|TRBD2
TGTGCCACCAGTGACAGACTAGCCAGCTCCTACAATGAGCAGTTCTTC
CATSDRLASSYNEQFF
>TRBJ2-7|TRBV12-3/TRBV12-4|-|-
TGTGCCAGCAGTTTAGAGTACGAGCAGTACTTC
CASSLEYEQYF
>TRBJ1-2|TRBV7-9|-|TRBD1
TGTGCCAGCAGCCCCCCGGGGGACAGGGGTAACTATGGCTACACCTTC
CASSPPGDRGNYGYTF
>TRBJ1-3|TRBV23-1|-|-
TGCGCCAGCAGTCAAGCGGCCGGGGCCATCTCTGGAAACACCATATATTTT
CASSQAAGAISGNTIYF
>TRBJ2-2|TRBV10-1|-|-
TGCGCCAGCAGCCCATACCGGGACGTAAACACCGGGGAGCTGTTTTTT
CASSPYRDVNTGELFF
>TRBJ1-2|TRBV19|few|TRBD1
TGTGCCAGTAGTATTTGGCGGGGGACAGGTTACGAGAGCTACACCTTC
CASSIWRGTGYESYTF
>TRBJ2-7|TRBV7-3|-|-
TGTGCCAGCAGCCGAATCCCGGGGGCTTTATACGAGCAGTACTTC
CASSRIPGALYEQYF
>TRBJ2-1|TRBV7-9|-|TRBD1
TGTGCCAGCATCCAGGGGGAGCATGAGCAGTTCTTC
CASIQGEHEQFF
>TRBJ2-7|TRBV2|-|-
TGTGCCAGCAAGACAGAATCCTACGAGCAGTACTTC
CASKTESYEQYF
>TRBJ1-4|TRBV3-1/TRBV3-2|-|TRBD1
TGTGCCAGCAGCTCACGACCCACAGGGGCGGGAGAAAAACTGTTTTTT
CASSSRPTGAGEKLFF
>TRBJ2-7|TRBV5-5|once|-
TGTGCCAGCAGCTTGTGGTTCCGGAGCACCAACTCCTACGAGCAGTACTTC
CASSLWFRSTNSYEQYF
>TRBJ2-7|TRBV5-1|-|-
TGCGCCAGTGCCGGGACGTCCACCTACGAGCAGTACTTC
CASAGTSTYEQYF
>TRBJ2-7|TRBV15|-|TRBD1
TGTGCCACCAGCCCCGGGACAGTCTCCTACGAGCAGTACTTC
CATSPGTVSYEQYF
>TRBJ1-3|TRBV6-1|-|TRBD1
TGTGCCAGCAGTGGTTGGCAGGGGGGTACTGGAAACACCATATATTTT
CASSGWQGGTGNTIYF